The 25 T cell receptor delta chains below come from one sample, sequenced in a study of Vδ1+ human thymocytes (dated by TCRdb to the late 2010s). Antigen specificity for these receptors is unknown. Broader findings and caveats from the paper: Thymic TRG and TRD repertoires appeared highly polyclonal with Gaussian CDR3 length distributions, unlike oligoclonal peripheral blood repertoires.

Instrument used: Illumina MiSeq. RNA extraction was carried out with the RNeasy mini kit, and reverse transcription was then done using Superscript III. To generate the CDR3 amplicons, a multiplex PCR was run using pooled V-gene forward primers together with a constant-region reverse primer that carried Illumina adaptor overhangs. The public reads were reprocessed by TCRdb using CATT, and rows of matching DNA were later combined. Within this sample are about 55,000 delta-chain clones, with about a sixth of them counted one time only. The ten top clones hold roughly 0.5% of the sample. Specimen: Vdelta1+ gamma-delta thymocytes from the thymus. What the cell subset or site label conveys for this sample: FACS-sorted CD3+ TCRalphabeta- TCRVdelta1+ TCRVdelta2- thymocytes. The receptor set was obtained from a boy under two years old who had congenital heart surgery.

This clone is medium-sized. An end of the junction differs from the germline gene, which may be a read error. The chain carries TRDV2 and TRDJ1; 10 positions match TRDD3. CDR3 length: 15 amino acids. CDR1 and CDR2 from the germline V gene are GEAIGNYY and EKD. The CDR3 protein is CAVRNTGGYTDKLIF. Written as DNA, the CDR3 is TGCGCCGTAAGGAATACTGGGGGATACACCGATAAACTCATCTTT.

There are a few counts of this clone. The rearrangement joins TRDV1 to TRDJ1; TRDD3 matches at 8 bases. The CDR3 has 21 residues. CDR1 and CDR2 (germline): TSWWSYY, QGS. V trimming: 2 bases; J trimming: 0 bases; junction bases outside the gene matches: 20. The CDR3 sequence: CALGECPTPYWGSLHTDKLIF. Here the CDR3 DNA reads TGTGCTCTTGGGGAATGTCCTACCCCATACTGGGGGTCTTTACACACCGATAAACTCATCTTT.

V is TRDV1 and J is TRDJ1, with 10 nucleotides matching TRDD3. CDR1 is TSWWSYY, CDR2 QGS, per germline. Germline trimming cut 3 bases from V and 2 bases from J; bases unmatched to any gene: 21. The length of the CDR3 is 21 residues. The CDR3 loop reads CALGDLSPQIPRGIRTDKLIF. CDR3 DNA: TGTGCTCTTGGGGATCTTTCCCCGCAGATCCCCCGGGGGATACGGACCGATAAACTCATCTTT.

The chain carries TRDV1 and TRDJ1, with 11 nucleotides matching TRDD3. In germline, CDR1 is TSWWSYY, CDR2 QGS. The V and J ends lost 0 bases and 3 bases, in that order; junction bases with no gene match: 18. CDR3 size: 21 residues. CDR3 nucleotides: TGTGCTCTTGGGGAACTTACCTCCTATTTGTACTGGGGGATATCCCCCGATAAACTCATCTTT. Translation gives CALGELTSYLYWGISPDKLIF.

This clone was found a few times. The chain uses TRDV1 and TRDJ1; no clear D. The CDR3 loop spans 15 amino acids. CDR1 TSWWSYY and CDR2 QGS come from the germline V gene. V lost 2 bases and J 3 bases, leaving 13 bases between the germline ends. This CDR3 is CALGEAPSGADKLIF. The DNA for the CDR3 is TGTGCTCTTGGGGAAGCCCCCTCCGGGGCCGATAAACTCATCTTT.

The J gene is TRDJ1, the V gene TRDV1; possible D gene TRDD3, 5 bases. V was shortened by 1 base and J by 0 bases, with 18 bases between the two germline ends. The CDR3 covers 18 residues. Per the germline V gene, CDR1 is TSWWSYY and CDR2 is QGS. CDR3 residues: CALGEHPRLGPHTDKLIF. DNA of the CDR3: TGTGCTCTTGGGGAACATCCCAGATTGGGGCCGCACACCGATAAACTCATCTTT.

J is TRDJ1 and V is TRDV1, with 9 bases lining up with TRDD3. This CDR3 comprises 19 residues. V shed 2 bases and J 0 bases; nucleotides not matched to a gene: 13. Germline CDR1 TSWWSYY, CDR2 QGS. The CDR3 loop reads CALGEGLRGDTWYTDKLIF. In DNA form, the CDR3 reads TGTGCTCTTGGGGAAGGGCTACGGGGGGATACTTGGTACACCGATAAACTCATCTTT.

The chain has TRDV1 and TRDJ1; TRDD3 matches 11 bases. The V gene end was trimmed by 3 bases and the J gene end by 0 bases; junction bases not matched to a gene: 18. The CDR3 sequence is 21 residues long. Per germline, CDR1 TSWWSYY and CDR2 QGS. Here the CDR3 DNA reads TGTGCTCTTGGGGACTTCTTCCTACGTAAGTGGGGGATACGCCACACCGATAAACTCATCTTT. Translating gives CALGDFFLRKWGIRHTDKLIF.

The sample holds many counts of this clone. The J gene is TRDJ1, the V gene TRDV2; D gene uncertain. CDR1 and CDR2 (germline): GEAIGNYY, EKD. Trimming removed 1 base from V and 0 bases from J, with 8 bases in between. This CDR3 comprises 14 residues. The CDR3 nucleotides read TGTGCCTGTGACACTTGGGACCACACCGATAAACTCATCTTT. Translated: CACDTWDHTDKLIF.

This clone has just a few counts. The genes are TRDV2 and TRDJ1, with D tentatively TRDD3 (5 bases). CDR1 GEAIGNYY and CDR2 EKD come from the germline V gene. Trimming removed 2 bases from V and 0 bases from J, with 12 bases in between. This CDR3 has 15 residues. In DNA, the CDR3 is TGTGCCTGTGACATGGGGCTCCCCTACACCGATAAACTCATCTTT. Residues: CACDMGLPYTDKLIF.

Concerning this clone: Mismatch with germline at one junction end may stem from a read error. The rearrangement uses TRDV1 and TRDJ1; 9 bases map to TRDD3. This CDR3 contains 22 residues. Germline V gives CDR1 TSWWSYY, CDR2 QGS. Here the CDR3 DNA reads TGTGCCCTTGGGGAATCGGACAGGCCACGTACTGGGGGACCCAAGTACACCGATAAACTCATCTTT. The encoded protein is CALGESDRPRTGGPKYTDKLIF.

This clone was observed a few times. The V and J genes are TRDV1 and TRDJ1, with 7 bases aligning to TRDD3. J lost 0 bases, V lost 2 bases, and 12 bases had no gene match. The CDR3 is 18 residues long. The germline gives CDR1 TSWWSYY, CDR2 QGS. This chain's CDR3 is CALGEWGNPPCYTDKLIF. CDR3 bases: TGTGCTCTTGGGGAATGGGGGAACCCCCCCTGTTACACCGATAAACTCATCTTT.

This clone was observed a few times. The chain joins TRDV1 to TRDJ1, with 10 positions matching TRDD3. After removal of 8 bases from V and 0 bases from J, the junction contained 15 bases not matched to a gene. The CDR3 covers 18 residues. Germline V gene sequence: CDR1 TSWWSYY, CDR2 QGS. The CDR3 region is CALTQRLGDHPYTDKLIF. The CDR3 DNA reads TGTGCTCTTACTCAACGACTGGGGGATCACCCGTACACCGATAAACTCATCTTT.

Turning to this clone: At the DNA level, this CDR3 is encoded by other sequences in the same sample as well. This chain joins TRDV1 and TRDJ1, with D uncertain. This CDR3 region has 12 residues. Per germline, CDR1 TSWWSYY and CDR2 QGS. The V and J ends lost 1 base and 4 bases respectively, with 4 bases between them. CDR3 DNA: TGTGCTCTTGGGGAACGAGTCGATAAACTCATCTTT. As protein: CALGERVDKLIF.

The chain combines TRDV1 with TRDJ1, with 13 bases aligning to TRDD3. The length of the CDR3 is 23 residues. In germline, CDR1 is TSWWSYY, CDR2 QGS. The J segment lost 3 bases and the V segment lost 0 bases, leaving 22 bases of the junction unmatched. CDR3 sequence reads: CALGELSYTQYWGIRVSADKLIF. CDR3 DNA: TGTGCTCTTGGGGAACTATCCTACACCCAGTACTGGGGGATACGCGTAAGTGCCGATAAACTCATCTTT.

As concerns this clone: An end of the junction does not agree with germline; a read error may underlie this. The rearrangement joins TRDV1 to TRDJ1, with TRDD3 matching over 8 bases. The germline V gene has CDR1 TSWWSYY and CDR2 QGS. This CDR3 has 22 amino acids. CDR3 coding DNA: TGTGCTCTTGGGGAACTAGGGATGGTTTCGTCTAACTGGGGGTGGCACCCCCATAAACCCATCTTT. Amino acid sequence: CALGELGMVSSNWGWHPHKPIF.

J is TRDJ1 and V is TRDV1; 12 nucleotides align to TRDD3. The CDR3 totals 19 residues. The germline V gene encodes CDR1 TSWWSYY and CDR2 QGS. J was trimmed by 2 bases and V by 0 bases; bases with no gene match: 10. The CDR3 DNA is TGTGCTCTTGGGGAACTAGGCTTCTGGGGGATACGTAGTACCGATAAACTCATCTTT. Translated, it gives CALGELGFWGIRSTDKLIF.

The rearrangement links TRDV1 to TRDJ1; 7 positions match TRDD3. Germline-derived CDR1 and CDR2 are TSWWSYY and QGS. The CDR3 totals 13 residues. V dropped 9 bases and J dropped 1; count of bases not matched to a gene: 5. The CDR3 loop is CALRRGITDKLIF. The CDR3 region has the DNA TGTGCTCTGAGGAGGGGGATCACCGATAAACTCATCTTT.

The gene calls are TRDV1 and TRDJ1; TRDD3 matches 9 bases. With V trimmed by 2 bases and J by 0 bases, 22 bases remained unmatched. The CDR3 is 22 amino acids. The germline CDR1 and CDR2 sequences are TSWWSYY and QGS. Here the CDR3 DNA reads TGTGCTCTTGGGGAAGACAGCCCTACGTGCCTGGGGGATGATGCGTACACCGATAAACTCATCTTT. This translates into CALGEDSPTCLGDDAYTDKLIF.

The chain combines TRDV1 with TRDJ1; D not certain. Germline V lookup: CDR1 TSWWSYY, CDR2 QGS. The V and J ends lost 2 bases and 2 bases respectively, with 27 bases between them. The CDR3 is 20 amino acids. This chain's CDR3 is CALGEVGAGVALARTDKLIF. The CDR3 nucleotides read TGTGCTCTTGGGGAAGTTGGAGCCGGGGTGGCGCTAGCGAGGACCGATAAACTCATCTTT.

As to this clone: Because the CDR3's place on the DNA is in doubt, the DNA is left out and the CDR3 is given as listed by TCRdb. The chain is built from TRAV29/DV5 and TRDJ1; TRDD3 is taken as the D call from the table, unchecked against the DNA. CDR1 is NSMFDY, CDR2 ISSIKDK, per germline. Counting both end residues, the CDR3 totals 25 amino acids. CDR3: CSVLLCSKHNKAQSPGGRRPDKLIF.

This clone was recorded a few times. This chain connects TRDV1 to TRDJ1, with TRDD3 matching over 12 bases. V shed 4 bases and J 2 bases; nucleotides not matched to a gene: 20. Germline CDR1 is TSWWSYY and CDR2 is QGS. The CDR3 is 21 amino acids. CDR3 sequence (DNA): TGTGCTCTTGGGGGACTGCGCTGGGGGATACGCTTGGATGGGAGGACCGATAAACTCATCTTT. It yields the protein CALGGLRWGIRLDGRTDKLIF.

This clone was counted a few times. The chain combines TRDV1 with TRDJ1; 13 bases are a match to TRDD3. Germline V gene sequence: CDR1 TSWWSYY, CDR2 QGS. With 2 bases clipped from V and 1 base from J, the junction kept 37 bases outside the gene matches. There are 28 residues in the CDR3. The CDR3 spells CALGEARDGRPHSYLVLGDTRTTDKLIF. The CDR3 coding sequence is TGTGCTCTTGGGGAAGCTAGAGATGGGAGGCCACATTCCTACCTAGTACTGGGGGATACGCGCACCACCGATAAACTCATCTTT.

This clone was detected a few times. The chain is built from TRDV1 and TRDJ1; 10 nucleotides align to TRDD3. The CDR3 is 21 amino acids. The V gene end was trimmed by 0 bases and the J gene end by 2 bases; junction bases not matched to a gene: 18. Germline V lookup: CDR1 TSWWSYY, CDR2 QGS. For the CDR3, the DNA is TGTGCTCTTGGGGAACTTGAGCTACGGACCTACTGGGGGATCCTTACCGATAAACTCATCTTT. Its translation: CALGELELRTYWGILTDKLIF.

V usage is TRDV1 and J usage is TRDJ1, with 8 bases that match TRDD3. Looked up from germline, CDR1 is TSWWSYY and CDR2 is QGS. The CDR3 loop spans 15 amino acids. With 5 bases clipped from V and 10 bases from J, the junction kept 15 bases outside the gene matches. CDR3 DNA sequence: TGTGCTCTTGGGTCATCCCCCCTGGGGGACTTGGGACTCATCTTT. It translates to CALGSSPLGDLGLIF.